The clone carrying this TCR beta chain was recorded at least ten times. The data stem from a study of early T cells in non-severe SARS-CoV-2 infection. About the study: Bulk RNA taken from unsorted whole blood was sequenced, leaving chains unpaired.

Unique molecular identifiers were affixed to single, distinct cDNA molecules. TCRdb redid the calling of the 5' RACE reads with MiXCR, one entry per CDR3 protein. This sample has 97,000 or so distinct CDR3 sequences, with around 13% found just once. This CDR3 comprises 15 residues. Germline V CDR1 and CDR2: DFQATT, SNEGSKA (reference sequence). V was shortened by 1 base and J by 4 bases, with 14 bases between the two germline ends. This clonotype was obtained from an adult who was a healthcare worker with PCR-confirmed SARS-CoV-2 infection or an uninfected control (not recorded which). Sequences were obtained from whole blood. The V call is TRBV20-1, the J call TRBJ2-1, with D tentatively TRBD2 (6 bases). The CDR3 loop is CSARVRERSYNEQFF. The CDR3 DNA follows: TGCAGTGCTAGAGTTCGGGAGAGATCTTACAATGAGCAGTTCTTC.